The source of this TCR beta chain is a study of T cell repertoires in cytomegalovirus infection. At the level of the study: CMV epitopes used comprised recently identified HLA-C-restricted ones and well-studied HLA-B-restricted ones. Indications of both CMV infection and matching HLA type were provided by public TCR beta signatures.

Study-level results: Within the response measured ex vivo, HLA-C-restricted CMV-specific TCR beta clonotypes were dominant.

TCRdb reprocessed the reads with MiXCR, giving one entry per CDR3 protein. Here the sample spans around 430,000 distinct CDR3 sequences, about two fifths being singletons. A note on this clonotype: The antigen remains unidentified.

V was trimmed by 3 bases and J by 3 bases, leaving 8 bases between them. The CDR3 length is 13 residues. The germline V gene encodes CDR1 SEHNR and CDR2 FQNEAQ (reference sequence). This chain joins TRBV7-9 and TRBJ2-5; D is perhaps TRBD1 or TRBD2 (5 bases each). This TCR was recovered from a human donor in good health (CMV status not recorded). Some clones in this sample may be carry-over from other donors' samples. The input for sequencing was cultured PBMCs, taken from culture after CMV antigen stimulation. CDR3 sequence: CASSLGDEETQYF. The CDR3 DNA follows: TGTGCCAGCAGCTTGGGGGATGAAGAGACCCAGTACTTC.